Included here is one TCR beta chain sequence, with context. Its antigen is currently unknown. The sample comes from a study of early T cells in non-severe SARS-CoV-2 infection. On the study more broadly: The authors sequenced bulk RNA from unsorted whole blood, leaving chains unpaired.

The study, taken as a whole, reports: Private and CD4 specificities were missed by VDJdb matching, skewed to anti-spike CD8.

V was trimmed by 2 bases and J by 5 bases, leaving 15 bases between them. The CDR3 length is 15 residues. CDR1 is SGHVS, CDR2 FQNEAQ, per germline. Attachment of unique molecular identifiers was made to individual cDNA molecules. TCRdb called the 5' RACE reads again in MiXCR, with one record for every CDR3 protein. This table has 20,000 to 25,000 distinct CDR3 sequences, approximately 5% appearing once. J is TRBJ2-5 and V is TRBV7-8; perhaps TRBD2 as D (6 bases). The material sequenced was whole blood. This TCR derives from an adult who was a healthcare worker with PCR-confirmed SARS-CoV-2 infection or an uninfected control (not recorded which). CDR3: CASSLMFSLAETQYF. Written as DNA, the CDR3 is TGTGCCAGCAGCTTAATGTTTAGTCTAGCGGAGACCCAGTACTTC.